This entry describes one T cell receptor beta chain. Its antigen is not identified. Patients who underwent sequencing had shown CD8+CD57+ cell expansion by flow cytometry. From germline, CDR1 is MNHEY and CDR2 SMNVEV (reference sequence). CDR3 length: 14 residues. V lost 8 bases and J 0 bases, leaving 13 bases between the germline ends. The sample belongs to a study of CD8+CD57+ T cells in acquired aplastic anemia. Broader study findings: The same twenty-nine CD8+ CDR3 sequences occurred in patients and in controls.

Profiles of TCR beta VDJ and CDR3 were generated from a genomic DNA template. TCRdb recomputed calls from the reads with MiXCR, one row per CDR3 protein. The sample holds fewer than 250,000 distinct CDR3 sequences; about 44% are singletons and the top ten take 7.8%. The clonotype was recovered from a human donor with aplastic anemia. The material sequenced was sorted CD4+, CD8+, or CD8+CD57+ T cells (not recorded which) from PBMCs. The J gene is TRBJ1-1, the V gene TRBV27; no firm D call. The CDR3 here is CASRKAGVNTEAFF. The CDR3 DNA sequence: TGTGCCAGCCGTAAAGCGGGAGTGAACACTGAAGCTTTCTTT.